A selection of T cell receptor beta chains follows, all from one sample in a study of blood T cell repertoires in COVID-19. TCRdb's copy holds only in-frame clones and misses some; the assay was immunoSEQ multiplex PCR. The sample holds around 250,000 clones, roughly 86% seen once. Sequencing used peripheral blood. The source of these receptors is a man at least 80 years old with acute or convalescent COVID-19. CDR3s include the opening cysteine and the closing phenylalanine or tryptophan. Fields, in order: J gene, V gene, clone size, D gene, CDR3 protein, CDR3 DNA. D genes are given only for firm matches. Clone sizes are given selectively: once, few, many, or a class where the clone is expanded.

J gene: TRBJ1-2
V gene: TRBV7-2
clone size: -
D gene: TRBD1
CDR3 protein: CASSLGTGTGYTF
CDR3 DNA: TGTGCCAGCAGCTTAGGGACAGGGACTGGCTACACCTTC

J gene: TRBJ2-2
V gene: TRBV28
clone size: -
D gene: -
CDR3 protein: CASSNRGLGTGELFF
CDR3 DNA: TGTGCCAGCAGCAACAGGGGACTAGGGACCGGGGAGCTGTTTTTT

J gene: TRBJ2-5
V gene: TRBV5-8
clone size: -
D gene: TRBD1
CDR3 protein: CASSRGQGGETQYF
CDR3 DNA: TGTGCCAGCAGCCGGGGACAGGGTGGAGAGACCCAGTACTTC

J gene: TRBJ1-1
V gene: TRBV4-1
clone size: few
D gene: -
CDR3 protein: CASSQEGRQNTEAFF
CDR3 DNA: TGCGCCAGCAGCCAAGAGGGCAGGCAGAACACTGAAGCTTTCTTT

J gene: TRBJ2-6
V gene: TRBV11-2
clone size: -
D gene: TRBD1
CDR3 protein: CASSWRDRGSSGANVLTF
CDR3 DNA: TGTGCCAGCAGCTGGCGGGACAGGGGAAGTTCTGGGGCCAACGTCCTGACTTTC

J gene: TRBJ1-2
V gene: TRBV12-3/TRBV12-4
clone size: -
D gene: -
CDR3 protein: CASSSDSNYGYTF
CDR3 DNA: TGTGCCAGCAGCTCGGACAGTAACTATGGCTACACCTTC

J gene: TRBJ1-2
V gene: TRBV28
clone size: -
D gene: TRBD1
CDR3 protein: CASSLGAGGYGYTF
CDR3 DNA: TGTGCCAGCAGTTTAGGAGCAGGGGGATATGGCTACACCTTC

J gene: TRBJ1-2
V gene: TRBV19
clone size: -
D gene: TRBD1
CDR3 protein: CATRDSFRDSSNYGYTF
CDR3 DNA: TGTGCCACCCGAGACAGCTTCCGGGACAGCTCGAACTATGGCTACACCTTC

J gene: TRBJ2-7
V gene: TRBV21-1
clone size: once
D gene: -
CDR3 protein: CASSNSFGRERRYEQYF
CDR3 DNA: TGTGCCAGCAGCAATAGTTTCGGGCGGGAGCGTCGCTACGAGCAGTACTTC

J gene: TRBJ2-5
V gene: TRBV4-2
clone size: -
D gene: -
CDR3 protein: CASSQESMGETQYF
CDR3 DNA: TGTGCCAGCAGCCAAGAGAGCATGGGCGAGACCCAGTACTTC

J gene: TRBJ2-7
V gene: TRBV5-1
clone size: once
D gene: TRBD1
CDR3 protein: CASSLTSQGPSYEQYF
CDR3 DNA: TGCGCCAGCAGCTTAACTTCACAGGGGCCGTCCTACGAGCAGTACTTC

J gene: TRBJ2-4
V gene: TRBV3-1/TRBV3-2
clone size: once
D gene: TRBD2
CDR3 protein: CASSQEGTRQYF
CDR3 DNA: TGTGCCAGCAGCCAAGAAGGGACTAGACAGTACTTC

J gene: TRBJ1-4
V gene: TRBV7-2
clone size: -
D gene: -
CDR3 protein: CASSLETVNEKLFF
CDR3 DNA: TGTGCCAGCAGCTTAGAGACAGTTAATGAAAAACTGTTTTTT

J gene: TRBJ1-5
V gene: TRBV5-1
clone size: few
D gene: -
CDR3 protein: CASSSGTPSNQPQHF
CDR3 DNA: TGCGCCAGCAGCTCGGGGACACCTAGCAATCAGCCCCAGCATTTT

J gene: TRBJ1-1
V gene: TRBV28
clone size: few
D gene: TRBD1
CDR3 protein: CASSPAGTGYGNAFF
CDR3 DNA: TGTGCCAGCAGCCCTGCCGGGACAGGGTACGGAAATGCTTTCTTT

J gene: TRBJ2-1
V gene: TRBV11-2
clone size: -
D gene: TRBD1
CDR3 protein: CASSSPDRGYNEQFF
CDR3 DNA: TGTGCCAGCAGCTCGCCGGACAGGGGCTACAATGAGCAGTTCTTC

J gene: TRBJ1-2
V gene: TRBV28
clone size: -
D gene: -
CDR3 protein: CASTPGGGSYGYTF
CDR3 DNA: TGTGCCAGCACACCGGGCGGGGGTAGCTATGGCTACACCTTC

J gene: TRBJ1-3
V gene: TRBV3-1/TRBV3-2
clone size: -
D gene: -
CDR3 protein: CASSQDSSGNTIYF
CDR3 DNA: TGTGCCAGCAGCCAAGACAGCTCTGGAAACACCATATATTTT

J gene: TRBJ2-7
V gene: TRBV27
clone size: -
D gene: TRBD2
CDR3 protein: CASSFSTVAGDYEQYF
CDR3 DNA: TGTGCCAGCAGTTTCAGTACGGTAGCGGGAGACTACGAGCAGTACTTC

J gene: TRBJ2-1
V gene: TRBV5-1
clone size: -
D gene: TRBD2
CDR3 protein: CASSLLAGGDNEQFF
CDR3 DNA: TGCGCCAGCAGCCTACTAGCGGGAGGGGACAATGAGCAGTTCTTC

J gene: TRBJ1-1
V gene: TRBV5-1
clone size: -
D gene: -
CDR3 protein: CASRIVGQGEAFF
CDR3 DNA: TGCGCCAGCAGGATTGTGGGGCAGGGCGAAGCTTTCTTT

J gene: TRBJ1-5
V gene: TRBV6-5
clone size: -
D gene: TRBD1
CDR3 protein: CASADRGNDQPQHF
CDR3 DNA: TGTGCCAGCGCCGACAGGGGGAACGATCAGCCCCAGCATTTT

J gene: TRBJ1-1
V gene: TRBV27
clone size: -
D gene: -
CDR3 protein: CASSPRDSPRLYTEAFF
CDR3 DNA: TGTGCCAGCAGTCCCCGGGACTCCCCGAGGTTGTACACTGAAGCTTTCTTT

J gene: TRBJ2-2
V gene: TRBV9
clone size: -
D gene: -
CDR3 protein: CASSLDGLNTGELFF
CDR3 DNA: TGTGCCAGCAGCCTGGACGGACTGAACACCGGGGAGCTGTTTTTT

J gene: TRBJ2-6
V gene: TRBV2
clone size: -
D gene: -
CDR3 protein: CASSLRDWNSGANVLTF
CDR3 DNA: TGTGCCAGCAGTCTCCGGGACTGGAACTCTGGGGCCAACGTCCTGACTTTC

J gene: TRBJ2-1
V gene: TRBV5-4
clone size: -
D gene: TRBD2
CDR3 protein: CASSPGLVDEQFF
CDR3 DNA: TGTGCCAGCAGCCCGGGACTAGTAGATGAGCAGTTCTTC

J gene: TRBJ2-2
V gene: TRBV5-1
clone size: -
D gene: -
CDR3 protein: CASSLAGGRGTGELFF
CDR3 DNA: TGCGCCAGCAGCTTGGCCGGGGGTAGGGGCACCGGGGAGCTGTTTTTT

J gene: TRBJ2-2
V gene: TRBV27
clone size: -
D gene: -
CDR3 protein: CASSLRLNTGELFF
CDR3 DNA: TGTGCCAGCAGTCTCCGTCTCAACACCGGGGAGCTGTTTTTT

J gene: TRBJ1-1
V gene: TRBV19
clone size: -
D gene: -
CDR3 protein: CASSTPMNTEAFF
CDR3 DNA: TGTGCCAGTAGTACCCCCATGAACACTGAAGCTTTCTTT

J gene: TRBJ1-5
V gene: TRBV6-5
clone size: -
D gene: -
CDR3 protein: CASSYSTTGFLPQHF
CDR3 DNA: TGTGCCAGCAGTTACTCAACGACAGGTTTCTTGCCCCAGCATTTT

J gene: TRBJ1-1
V gene: TRBV5-4
clone size: -
D gene: -
CDR3 protein: CASSPGRQYEAFF
CDR3 DNA: TGTGCCAGCAGCCCGGGGAGGCAGTATGAAGCTTTCTTT

J gene: TRBJ2-7
V gene: TRBV5-6
clone size: -
D gene: -
CDR3 protein: CASSLVVGARSDYEQYF
CDR3 DNA: TGTGCCAGCAGCTTGGTGGTGGGGGCTAGGAGTGACTACGAGCAGTACTTC

J gene: TRBJ1-5
V gene: TRBV3-1/TRBV3-2
clone size: -
D gene: -
CDR3 protein: CASSPGQSNQPQHF
CDR3 DNA: TGTGCCAGCAGCCCCGGACAGAGCAATCAGCCCCAGCATTTT

J gene: TRBJ2-3
V gene: TRBV6-5
clone size: -
D gene: TRBD2
CDR3 protein: CASSRLAGVTDTQYF
CDR3 DNA: TGTGCCAGCTCCCGACTAGCGGGGGTTACAGATACGCAGTATTTT

J gene: TRBJ1-2
V gene: TRBV21-1
clone size: -
D gene: -
CDR3 protein: CASVGEAYGYTF
CDR3 DNA: TGTGCCAGCGTCGGGGAGGCTTATGGCTACACCTTC

J gene: TRBJ2-1
V gene: TRBV28
clone size: -
D gene: -
CDR3 protein: CASSSSGGTYNEQFF
CDR3 DNA: TGTGCCAGCAGTTCCTCTGGGGGGACCTACAATGAGCAGTTCTTC

J gene: TRBJ1-1
V gene: TRBV5-1
clone size: -
D gene: -
CDR3 protein: CASSLALEGTEAFF
CDR3 DNA: TGCGCCAGCAGCTTGGCCCTCGAGGGCACCGAAGCTTTCTTT

J gene: TRBJ1-1
V gene: TRBV6-1
clone size: -
D gene: -
CDR3 protein: CASSEASGREAFF
CDR3 DNA: TGTGCCAGCAGTGAAGCGTCAGGTCGAGAAGCTTTCTTT

J gene: TRBJ2-1
V gene: TRBV28
clone size: -
D gene: -
CDR3 protein: CASSLPSGHLSYNEQFF
CDR3 DNA: TGTGCCAGCAGTTTACCCTCGGGACACCTCTCCTACAATGAGCAGTTCTTC

J gene: TRBJ2-3
V gene: TRBV12-3/TRBV12-4
clone size: -
D gene: TRBD2
CDR3 protein: CASTGRGTDTQYF
CDR3 DNA: TGTGCCAGCACGGGGAGGGGCACAGATACGCAGTATTTT

J gene: TRBJ2-4
V gene: TRBV7-2
clone size: -
D gene: -
CDR3 protein: CASSLQELAKNIQYF
CDR3 DNA: TGTGCCAGCAGCTTACAGGAACTAGCCAAAAACATTCAGTACTTC

J gene: TRBJ1-6
V gene: TRBV9
clone size: -
D gene: TRBD1
CDR3 protein: CASSADRGPSRNSPLHF
CDR3 DNA: TGTGCCAGCAGCGCGGACAGGGGCCCGTCCCGAAATTCACCCCTCCACTTT

J gene: TRBJ2-5
V gene: TRBV29-1
clone size: -
D gene: -
CDR3 protein: CSVGKGSAAETQYF
CDR3 DNA: TGCAGCGTTGGCAAGGGGTCAGCCGCGGAGACCCAGTACTTC

J gene: TRBJ2-7
V gene: TRBV6-7
clone size: -
D gene: TRBD2
CDR3 protein: CASSLTSAGQYF
CDR3 DNA: TGTGCCAGCAGTTTGACTAGCGCGGGGCAGTACTTC

J gene: TRBJ2-7
V gene: TRBV19
clone size: -
D gene: -
CDR3 protein: CASSIVPGIATTNEQYF
CDR3 DNA: TGTGCCAGTAGTATAGTCCCCGGTATAGCTACGACGAACGAGCAGTACTTC

J gene: TRBJ2-7
V gene: TRBV5-8
clone size: once
D gene: -
CDR3 protein: CASSLVISYEQYF
CDR3 DNA: TGTGCCAGCAGCTTGGTTATCTCCTACGAGCAGTACTTC

J gene: TRBJ2-1
V gene: TRBV5-1
clone size: -
D gene: TRBD2
CDR3 protein: CASSLDPGLAGNEQFF
CDR3 DNA: TGCGCCAGCAGCTTGGATCCGGGACTAGCGGGGAATGAGCAGTTCTTC

J gene: TRBJ1-2
V gene: TRBV3-1/TRBV3-2
clone size: -
D gene: TRBD1
CDR3 protein: CASSQAGTGWGYGYTF
CDR3 DNA: TGTGCCAGCAGCCAAGCCGGGACAGGGTGGGGCTATGGCTACACCTTC

J gene: TRBJ2-1
V gene: TRBV19
clone size: few
D gene: TRBD1
CDR3 protein: CASRASTGGPRSYNEQFF
CDR3 DNA: TGTGCCAGTAGGGCATCGACAGGGGGGCCTCGCTCCTACAATGAGCAGTTCTTC

J gene: TRBJ1-5
V gene: TRBV27
clone size: -
D gene: -
CDR3 protein: CASSRSDTNQPQHF
CDR3 DNA: TGTGCCAGCAGTCGCAGTGACACCAATCAGCCCCAGCATTTT

J gene: TRBJ2-2
V gene: TRBV6-5
clone size: -
D gene: -
CDR3 protein: CASSLDYPGGTGELFF
CDR3 DNA: TGTGCCAGCAGTTTGGACTACCCGGGTGGGACCGGGGAGCTGTTTTTT

J gene: TRBJ1-2
V gene: TRBV29-1
clone size: -
D gene: -
CDR3 protein: CSVEDRDGDYGYTF
CDR3 DNA: TGCAGCGTTGAAGACAGGGATGGAGACTATGGCTACACCTTC

J gene: TRBJ1-4
V gene: TRBV28
clone size: once
D gene: TRBD1
CDR3 protein: CASSLTGQGAGKLFF
CDR3 DNA: TGTGCCAGCAGTTTAACGGGACAGGGGGCAGGGAAACTGTTTTTT

J gene: TRBJ2-7
V gene: TRBV4-1
clone size: -
D gene: TRBD1
CDR3 protein: CASSQVDRGPPGEQYF
CDR3 DNA: TGCGCCAGCAGCCAAGTTGACAGGGGGCCGCCGGGGGAGCAGTACTTC

J gene: TRBJ2-1
V gene: TRBV5-4
clone size: -
D gene: -
CDR3 protein: CASSFLATSSYNEQFF
CDR3 DNA: TGTGCCAGCAGTTTTCTAGCGACAAGCTCCTACAATGAGCAGTTCTTC

J gene: TRBJ1-2
V gene: TRBV9
clone size: -
D gene: TRBD1
CDR3 protein: CASSATGTGIYGYTF
CDR3 DNA: TGTGCCAGCAGCGCAACCGGGACAGGCATCTATGGCTACACCTTC

J gene: TRBJ2-3
V gene: TRBV6-2/TRBV6-3
clone size: -
D gene: TRBD2
CDR3 protein: CASSLGGGGAGGTDTQYF
CDR3 DNA: TGTGCCAGCAGCCTTGGGGGCGGGGGGGCCGGAGGCACAGATACGCAGTATTTT

J gene: TRBJ2-3
V gene: TRBV28
clone size: -
D gene: TRBD1
CDR3 protein: CASSWGTGGTDTQYF
CDR3 DNA: TGTGCCAGCAGTTGGGGGACAGGTGGCACAGATACGCAGTATTTT

J gene: TRBJ1-5
V gene: TRBV4-3
clone size: -
D gene: -
CDR3 protein: CASSQDASGGQPQHF
CDR3 DNA: TGCGCCAGCAGCCAAGACGCGTCCGGCGGGCAGCCCCAGCATTTT

J gene: TRBJ1-2
V gene: TRBV7-9
clone size: -
D gene: TRBD1
CDR3 protein: CASSSGQGPDRYGYTF
CDR3 DNA: TGTGCCAGCAGCTCAGGACAGGGTCCCGATAGGTATGGCTACACCTTC